What follows describes a single T cell receptor (beta chain). The V and J ends lost 5 bases and 5 bases, in that order; junction bases with no gene match: 10. Germline V CDR1 and CDR2: LNHDA, SQIVND (reference sequence). The CDR3 consists of 15 residues. The sample comes from a study of blood T cell repertoires in COVID-19. Data came from immunoSEQ multiplex PCR; TCRdb stores just in-frame clones and leaves some out. The sample records about 240,000 clones, approximately 90% being singletons. This sequence was found in a woman between 25 and 40 years old who had recovered from COVID-19. Sequencing used PBMCs or T cells enriched from blood (not recorded which). V usage is TRBV19 and J usage is TRBJ1-1; 8 bases fit TRBD1. The CDR3 bases are TGTGCCAGTAGTTTACAAGGACAGGGTGAAACTGAAGCTTTCTTT. Residues: CASSLQGQGETEAFF.